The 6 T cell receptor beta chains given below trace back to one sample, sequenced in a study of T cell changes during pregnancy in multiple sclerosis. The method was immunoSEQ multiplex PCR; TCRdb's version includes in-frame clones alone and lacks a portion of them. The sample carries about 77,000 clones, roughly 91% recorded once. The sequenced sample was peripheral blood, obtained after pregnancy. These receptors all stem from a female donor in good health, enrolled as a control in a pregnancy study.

CDR3 coding DNA: TGTGCCAGCAGCTTCGCGGGGAGCTCCTACGAGCAGTACTTC. This sequence encodes CASSFAGSSYEQYF. J is TRBJ2-7 and V is TRBV7-9; D may be TRBD2 (6 bases). The germline V gene has CDR1 SEHNR and CDR2 FQNEAQ (reference sequence). Trimming stripped 3 bases from V and 0 bases from J, with 9 bases between. The CDR3 loop spans 14 amino acids. The full variable domain, in which reference TRBV7-9 and TRBJ2-7 provide the parts outside the CDR3, is DTGVSQNPRHKITKRGQNVTFRCDPISEHNRLYWYRQTLGQGPEFLTYFQNEAQLEKSRLLSDRFSAERPKGSFSTLEIQRTEQGDSAMYLCASSFAGSSYEQYFGPGTRLTVT.

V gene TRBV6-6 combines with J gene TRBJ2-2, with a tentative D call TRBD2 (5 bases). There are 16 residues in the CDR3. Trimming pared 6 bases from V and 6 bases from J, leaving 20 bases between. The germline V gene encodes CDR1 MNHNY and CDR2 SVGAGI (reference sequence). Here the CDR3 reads CASSLARGSFAGELFF. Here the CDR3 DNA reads TGTGCCAGCAGCCTCGCCCGAGGGAGTTTCGCCGGGGAGCTGTTTTTT.

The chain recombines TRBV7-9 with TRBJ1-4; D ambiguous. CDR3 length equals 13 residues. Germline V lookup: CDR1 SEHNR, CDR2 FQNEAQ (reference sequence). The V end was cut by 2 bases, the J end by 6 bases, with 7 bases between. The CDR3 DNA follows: TGTGCCAGCAGCTTATCGGAGGATGAAAAACTGTTTTTT. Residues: CASSLSEDEKLFF.

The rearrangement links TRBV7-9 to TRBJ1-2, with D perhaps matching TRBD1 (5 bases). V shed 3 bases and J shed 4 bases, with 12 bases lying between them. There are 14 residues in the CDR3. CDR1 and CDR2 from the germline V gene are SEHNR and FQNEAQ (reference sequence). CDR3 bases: TGTGCCAGCAGCTTCTCTGGGGGAGGCTATGGCTACACCTTC. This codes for CASSFSGGGYGYTF.

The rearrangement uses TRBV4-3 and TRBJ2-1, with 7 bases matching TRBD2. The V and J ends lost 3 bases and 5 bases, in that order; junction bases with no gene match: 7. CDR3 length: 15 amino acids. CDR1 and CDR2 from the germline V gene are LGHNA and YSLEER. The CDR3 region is CASSQAGVANNEQFF. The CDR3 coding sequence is TGCGCCAGCAGCCAGGCGGGGGTAGCGAACAATGAGCAGTTCTTC.

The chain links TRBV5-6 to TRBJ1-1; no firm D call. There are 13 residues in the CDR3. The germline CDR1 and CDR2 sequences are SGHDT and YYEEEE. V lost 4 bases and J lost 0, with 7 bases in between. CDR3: CASSREMNTEAFF. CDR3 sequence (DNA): TGTGCCAGCAGCCGAGAAATGAACACTGAAGCTTTCTTT. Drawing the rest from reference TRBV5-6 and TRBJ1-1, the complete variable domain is DAGVTQSPTHLIKTRGQQVTLRCSPKSGHDTVSWYQQALGQGPQFIFQYYEEEERQRGNFPDRFSGHQFPNYSSELNVNALLLGDSALYLCASSREMNTEAFFGQGTRLTVV.